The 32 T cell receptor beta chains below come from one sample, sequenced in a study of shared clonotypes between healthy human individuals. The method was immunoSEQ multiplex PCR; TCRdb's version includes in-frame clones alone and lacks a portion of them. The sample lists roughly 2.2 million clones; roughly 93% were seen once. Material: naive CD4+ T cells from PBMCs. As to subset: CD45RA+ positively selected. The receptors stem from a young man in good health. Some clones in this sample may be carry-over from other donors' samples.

The DNA of the CDR3 is TGTGCCAGCAGCGGATGGACGGGAGGCGATGAGCAGTTCTTC. Residues: CASSGWTGGDEQFF. The V gene is TRBV9, the J gene TRBJ2-1, with 7 bases identical to TRBD2. The CDR3 is 14 residues long. Trimming took 3 bases from V and 8 from J; bases not matched to a gene: 8. The germline CDR1 and CDR2 sequences are SGDLS and YYNGEE. The full variable domain, its missing parts supplied by reference TRBV9 and TRBJ2-1, is DSGVTQTPKHLITATGQRVTLRCSPRSGDLSVYWYQQSLDQGLQFLIQYYNGEERAKGNILERFSAQQFPDLHSELNLSSLELGDSALYFCASSGWTGGDEQFFGPGTRLTVL.

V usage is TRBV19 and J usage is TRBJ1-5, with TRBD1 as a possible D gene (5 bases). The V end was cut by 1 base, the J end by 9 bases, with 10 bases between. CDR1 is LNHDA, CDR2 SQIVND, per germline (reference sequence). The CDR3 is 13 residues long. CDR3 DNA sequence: TGTGCCAGTAGTATAGGCGGGGGTGTGCCCCAGCATTTT. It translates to CASSIGGGVPQHF.

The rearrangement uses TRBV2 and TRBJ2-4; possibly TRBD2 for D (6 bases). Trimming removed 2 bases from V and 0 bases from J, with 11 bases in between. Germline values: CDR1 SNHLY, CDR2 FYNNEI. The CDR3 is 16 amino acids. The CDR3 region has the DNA TGTGCCAGCAGTGAACGGGGGAGTCTAGCCAAAAACATTCAGTACTTC. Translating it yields CASSERGSLAKNIQYF.

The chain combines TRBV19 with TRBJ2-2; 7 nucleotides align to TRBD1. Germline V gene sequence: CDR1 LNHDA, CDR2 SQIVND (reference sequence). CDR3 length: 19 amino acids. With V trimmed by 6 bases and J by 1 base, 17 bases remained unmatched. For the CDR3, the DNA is TGTGCCAGTAGCGCGCGAGGAAAGGACAGGAGTGTGAACACCGGGGAGCTGTTTTTT. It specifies CASSARGKDRSVNTGELFF.

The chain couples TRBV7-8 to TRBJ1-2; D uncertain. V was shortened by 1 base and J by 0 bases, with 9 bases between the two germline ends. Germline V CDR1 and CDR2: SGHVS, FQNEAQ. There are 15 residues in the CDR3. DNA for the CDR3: TGTGCCAGCAGCTTAGACCGCGGAACTAACTATGGCTACACCTTC. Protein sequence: CASSLDRGTNYGYTF.

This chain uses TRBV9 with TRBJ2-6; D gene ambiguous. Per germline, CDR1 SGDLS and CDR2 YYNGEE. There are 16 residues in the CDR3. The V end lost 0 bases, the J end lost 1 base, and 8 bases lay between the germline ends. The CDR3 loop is CASSVEGRSGANVLTF. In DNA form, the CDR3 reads TGTGCCAGCAGCGTAGAAGGACGGTCTGGGGCCAACGTCCTGACTTTC.

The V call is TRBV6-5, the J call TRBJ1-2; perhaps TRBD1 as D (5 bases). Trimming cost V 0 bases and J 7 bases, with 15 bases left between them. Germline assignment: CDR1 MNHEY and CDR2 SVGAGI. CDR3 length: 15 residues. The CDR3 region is CASSYSRRWRGGYTF. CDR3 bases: TGTGCCAGCAGTTACTCGAGGCGGTGGAGGGGTGGCTACACCTTC.

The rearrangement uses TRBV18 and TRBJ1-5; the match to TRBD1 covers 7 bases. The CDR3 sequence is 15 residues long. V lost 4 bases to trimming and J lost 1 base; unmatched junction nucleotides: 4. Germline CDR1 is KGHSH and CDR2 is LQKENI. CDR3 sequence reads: CASSQGQPSNQPQHF. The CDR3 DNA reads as TGTGCCAGCTCACAGGGACAGCCCAGCAATCAGCCCCAGCATTTT.

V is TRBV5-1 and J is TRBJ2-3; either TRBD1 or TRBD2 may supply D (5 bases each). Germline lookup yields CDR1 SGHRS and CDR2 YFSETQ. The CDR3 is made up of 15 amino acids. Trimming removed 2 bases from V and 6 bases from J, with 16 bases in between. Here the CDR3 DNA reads TGCGCCAGCAGCTTTGGGACCTCCCCTGCTGATACGCAGTATTTT. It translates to CASSFGTSPADTQYF.

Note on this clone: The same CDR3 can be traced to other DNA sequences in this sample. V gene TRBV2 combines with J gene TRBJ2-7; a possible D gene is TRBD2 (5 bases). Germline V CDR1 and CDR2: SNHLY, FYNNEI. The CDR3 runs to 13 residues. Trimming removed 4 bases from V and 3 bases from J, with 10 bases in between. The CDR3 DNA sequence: TGTGCCAGCAGTGGCACCGGAGGCTACGAGCAGTACTTC. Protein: CASSGTGGYEQYF.

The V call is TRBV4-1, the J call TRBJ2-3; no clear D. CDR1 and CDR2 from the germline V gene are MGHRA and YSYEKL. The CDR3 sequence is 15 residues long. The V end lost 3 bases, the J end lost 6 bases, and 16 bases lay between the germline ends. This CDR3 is CASSQSLQDRDTQYF. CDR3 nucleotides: TGCGCCAGCAGCCAGTCCCTCCAAGATAGGGATACGCAGTATTTT.

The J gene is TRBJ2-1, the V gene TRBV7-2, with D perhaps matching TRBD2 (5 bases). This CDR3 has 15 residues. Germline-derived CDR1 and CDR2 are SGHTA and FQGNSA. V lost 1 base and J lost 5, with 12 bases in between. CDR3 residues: CASSLVSTTDNEQFF. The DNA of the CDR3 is TGTGCCAGCAGCTTAGTTTCGACTACTGACAATGAGCAGTTCTTC.

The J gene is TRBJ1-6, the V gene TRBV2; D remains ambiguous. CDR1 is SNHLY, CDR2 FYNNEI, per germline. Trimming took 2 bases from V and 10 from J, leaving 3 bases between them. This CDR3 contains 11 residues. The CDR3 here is CASSETSPLHF. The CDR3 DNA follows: TGTGCCAGCAGTGAAACCTCACCCCTCCACTTT.

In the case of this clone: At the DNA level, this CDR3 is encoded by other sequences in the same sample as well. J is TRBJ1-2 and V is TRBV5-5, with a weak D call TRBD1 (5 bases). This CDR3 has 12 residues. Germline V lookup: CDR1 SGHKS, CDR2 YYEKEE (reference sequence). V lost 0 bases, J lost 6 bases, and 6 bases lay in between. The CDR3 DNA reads TGTGCCAGCAGCTTGGCGGGGGATGGCTACACCTTC. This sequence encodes CASSLAGDGYTF.

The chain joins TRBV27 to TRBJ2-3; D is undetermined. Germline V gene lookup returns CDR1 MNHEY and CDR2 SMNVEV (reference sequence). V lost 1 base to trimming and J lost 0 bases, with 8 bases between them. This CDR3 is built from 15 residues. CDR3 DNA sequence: TGTGCCAGCAGTTTATTCTTATCTAGCACAGATACGCAGTATTTT. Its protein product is CASSLFLSSTDTQYF.

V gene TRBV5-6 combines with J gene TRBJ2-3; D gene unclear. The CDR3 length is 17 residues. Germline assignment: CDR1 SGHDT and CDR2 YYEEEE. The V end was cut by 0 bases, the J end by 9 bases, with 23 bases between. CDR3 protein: CASSLDVGPPGAQTQYF. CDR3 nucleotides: TGTGCCAGCAGCTTGGATGTGGGCCCCCCCGGCGCCCAAACGCAGTATTTT. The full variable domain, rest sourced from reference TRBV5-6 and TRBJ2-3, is DAGVTQSPTHLIKTRGQQVTLRCSPKSGHDTVSWYQQALGQGPQFIFQYYEEEERQRGNFPDRFSGHQFPNYSSELNVNALLLGDSALYLCASSLDVGPPGAQTQYFGPGTRLTVL.

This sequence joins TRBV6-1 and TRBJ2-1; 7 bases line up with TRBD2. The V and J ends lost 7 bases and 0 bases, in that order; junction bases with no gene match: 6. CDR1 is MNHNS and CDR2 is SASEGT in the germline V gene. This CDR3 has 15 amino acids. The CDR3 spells CASTGGVISYNEQFF. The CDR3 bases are TGTGCCAGCACGGGGGGAGTCATCTCCTACAATGAGCAGTTCTTC.

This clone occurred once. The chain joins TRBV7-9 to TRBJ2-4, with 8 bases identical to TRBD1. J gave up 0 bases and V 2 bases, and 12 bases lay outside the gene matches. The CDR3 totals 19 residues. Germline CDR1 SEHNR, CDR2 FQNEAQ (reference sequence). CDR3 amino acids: CASSLPDRGNFLAKNIQYF. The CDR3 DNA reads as TGTGCCAGCAGCTTACCAGACAGGGGAAATTTTCTAGCCAAAAACATTCAGTACTTC.

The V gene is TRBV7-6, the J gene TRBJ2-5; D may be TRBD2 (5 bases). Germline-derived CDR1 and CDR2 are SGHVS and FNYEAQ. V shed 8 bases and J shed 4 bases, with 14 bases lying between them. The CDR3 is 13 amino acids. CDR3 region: CASSGREGETQYF. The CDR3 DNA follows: TGTGCCAGCTCCGGGCGTGAGGGAGAGACCCAGTACTTC.

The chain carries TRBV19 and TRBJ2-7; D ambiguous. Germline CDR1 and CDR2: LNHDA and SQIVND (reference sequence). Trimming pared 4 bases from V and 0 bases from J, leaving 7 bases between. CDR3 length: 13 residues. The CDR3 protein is CASSKQNSYEQYF. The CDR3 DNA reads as TGTGCCAGTAGTAAACAGAACTCCTACGAGCAGTACTTC. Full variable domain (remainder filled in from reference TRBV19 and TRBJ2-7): DGGITQSPKYLFRKEGQNVTLSCEQNLNHDAMYWYRQDPGQGLRLIYYSQIVNDFQKGDIAEGYSVSREKKESFPLTVTSAQKNPTAFYLCASSKQNSYEQYFGPGTRLTVT.

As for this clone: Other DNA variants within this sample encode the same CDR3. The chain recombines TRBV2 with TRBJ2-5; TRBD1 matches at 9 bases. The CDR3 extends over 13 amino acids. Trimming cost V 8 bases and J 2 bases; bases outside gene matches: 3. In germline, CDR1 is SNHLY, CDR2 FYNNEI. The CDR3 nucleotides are TGTGCCAGCGGAGGGACAGGGCAAGAGACCCAGTACTTC. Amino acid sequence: CASGGTGQETQYF. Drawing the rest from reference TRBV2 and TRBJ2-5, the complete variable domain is EPEVTQTPSHQVTQMGQEVILRCVPISNHLYFYWYRQILGQKVEFLVSFYNNEISEKSEIFDDQFSVERPDGSNFTLKIRSTKLEDSAMYFCASGGTGQETQYFGPGTRLLVL.

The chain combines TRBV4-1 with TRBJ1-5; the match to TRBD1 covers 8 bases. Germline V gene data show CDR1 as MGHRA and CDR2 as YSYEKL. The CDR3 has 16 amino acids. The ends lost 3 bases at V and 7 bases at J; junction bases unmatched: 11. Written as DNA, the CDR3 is TGCGCCAGCAGCCACCTACAGGGGGTTGCGTTACAGCCCCAGCATTTT. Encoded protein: CASSHLQGVALQPQHF.

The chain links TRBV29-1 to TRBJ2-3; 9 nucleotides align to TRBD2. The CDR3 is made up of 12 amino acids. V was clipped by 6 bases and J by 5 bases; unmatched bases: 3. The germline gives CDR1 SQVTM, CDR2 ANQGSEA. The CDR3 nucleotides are TGCAGCGTGAAACTAGCGGGAGATACGCAGTATTTT. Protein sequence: CSVKLAGDTQYF.

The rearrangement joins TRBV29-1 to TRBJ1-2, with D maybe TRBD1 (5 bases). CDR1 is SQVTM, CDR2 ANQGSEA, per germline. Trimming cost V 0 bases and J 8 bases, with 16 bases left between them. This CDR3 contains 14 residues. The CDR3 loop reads CSVEDQRAGLGYTF. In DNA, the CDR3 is TGCAGCGTTGAAGATCAGCGTGCAGGGCTCGGCTACACCTTC.

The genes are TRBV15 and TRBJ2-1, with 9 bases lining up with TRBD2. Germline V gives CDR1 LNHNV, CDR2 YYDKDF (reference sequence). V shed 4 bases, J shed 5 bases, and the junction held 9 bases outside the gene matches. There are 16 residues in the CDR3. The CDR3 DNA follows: TGTGCCACCAGCATGAAGGGACTAGCTCCTGACAATGAGCAGTTCTTC. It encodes CATSMKGLAPDNEQFF.

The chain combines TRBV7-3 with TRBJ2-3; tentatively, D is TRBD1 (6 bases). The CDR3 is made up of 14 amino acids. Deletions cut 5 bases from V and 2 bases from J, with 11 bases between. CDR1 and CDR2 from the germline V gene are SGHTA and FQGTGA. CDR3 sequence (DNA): TGTGCCAGCAGCGCAGGGGCCCACACAGATACGCAGTATTTT. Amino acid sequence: CASSAGAHTDTQYF.

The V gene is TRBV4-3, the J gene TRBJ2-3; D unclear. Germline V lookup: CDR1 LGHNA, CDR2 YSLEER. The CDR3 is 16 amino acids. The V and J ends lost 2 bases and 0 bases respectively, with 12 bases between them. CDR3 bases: TGCGCCAGCAGCCAACAAGGCGTACCGAGCACAGATACGCAGTATTTT. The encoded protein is CASSQQGVPSTDTQYF.

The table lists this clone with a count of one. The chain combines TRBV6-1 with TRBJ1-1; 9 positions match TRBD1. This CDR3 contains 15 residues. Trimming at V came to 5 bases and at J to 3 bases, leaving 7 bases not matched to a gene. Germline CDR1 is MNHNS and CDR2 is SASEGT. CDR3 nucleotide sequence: TGTGCCAGCAGTCTAACAGGGGGCGCGGACACTGAAGCTTTCTTT. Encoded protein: CASSLTGGADTEAFF.

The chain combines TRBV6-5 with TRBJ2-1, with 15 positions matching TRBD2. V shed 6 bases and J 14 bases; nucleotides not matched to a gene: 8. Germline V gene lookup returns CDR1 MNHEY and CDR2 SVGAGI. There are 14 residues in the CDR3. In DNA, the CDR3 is TGTGCCAGCAGCCTTGGACTAGCGGGAGGGCCTAAGTTCTTC. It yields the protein CASSLGLAGGPKFF.

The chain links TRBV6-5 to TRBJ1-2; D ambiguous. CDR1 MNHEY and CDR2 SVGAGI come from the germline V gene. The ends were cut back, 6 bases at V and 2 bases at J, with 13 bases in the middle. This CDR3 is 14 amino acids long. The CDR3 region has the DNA TGTGCCAGCAGAAGGGTTGGTCAGAACTATGGCTACACCTTC. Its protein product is CASRRVGQNYGYTF.

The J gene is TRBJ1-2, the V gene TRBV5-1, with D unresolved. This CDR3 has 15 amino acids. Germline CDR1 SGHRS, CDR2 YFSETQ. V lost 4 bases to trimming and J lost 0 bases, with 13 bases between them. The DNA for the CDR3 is TGCGCCAGCAGCCCCGCCGGCCTAGCTAACTATGGCTACACCTTC. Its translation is CASSPAGLANYGYTF.

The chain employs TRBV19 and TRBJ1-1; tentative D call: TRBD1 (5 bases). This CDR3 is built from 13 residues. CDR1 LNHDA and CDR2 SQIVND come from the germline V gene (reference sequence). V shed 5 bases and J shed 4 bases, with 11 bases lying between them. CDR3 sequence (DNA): TGTGCCAGTAGTGCAGGAAGGGGCACTGAAGCTTTCTTT. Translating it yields CASSAGRGTEAFF.